This TCR beta chain was sequenced in a study of T cells after yellow fever vaccination. Whole-study findings and limits: Researchers cautioned that FACS-sorted repertoires could harbor abundant clonotypes contaminating from the bulk population.

One entry per CDR3 protein results from TCRdb running MiXCR on the 5' RACE reads. The table lists about 330,000 distinct CDR3 sequences, roughly 8.4% of them singletons. This clonotype was seen a few times. Its antigen is not identified. This CDR3 is 17 amino acids long. Germline V gene data show CDR1 as MNHEY and CDR2 as SVGEGT. Trimming cost V 2 bases and J 0 bases, with 14 bases left between them. The source of this sequence is a man younger than 30 who received the YFV17D yellow fever vaccine. Sequencing used PBMCs, obtained about 49 days after the first yellow fever vaccination. The genes are TRBV6-2 or TRBV6-3 and TRBJ2-4; D possibly corresponds to TRBD2 (6 bases). The CDR3 sequence is CASSYPGLKLAKNIQYF. Written as DNA, the CDR3 is TGTGCCAGCAGTTACCCGGGACTGAAACTAGCCAAAAACATTCAGTACTTC.